This TCR beta chain was documented in a study of cytomegalovirus exposure and HLA in healthy donors. PCR primers comprised 60 Vbeta and 13 Jbeta primers. Here immunoSEQ multiplex PCR was the method, and the copy in TCRdb shows in-frame clones only, minus some. The sample includes roughly 120,000 clones, 74% of them seen just once. The CDR3 totals 13 residues. Germline trimming cut 2 bases from V and 5 bases from J; bases unmatched to any gene: 1. Per germline, CDR1 SGHRS and CDR2 YFSETQ. The receptor was derived from a woman between 45 and 65 years old in good health and CMV-seropositive. The rearrangement uses TRBV5-1 and TRBJ2-5; 9 positions agree with TRBD2. Input material: PBMCs. CDR3 in amino acids: CASSFGTSETQYF. Here the CDR3 DNA reads TGCGCCAGCAGCTTCGGGACTAGCGAGACCCAGTACTTC.